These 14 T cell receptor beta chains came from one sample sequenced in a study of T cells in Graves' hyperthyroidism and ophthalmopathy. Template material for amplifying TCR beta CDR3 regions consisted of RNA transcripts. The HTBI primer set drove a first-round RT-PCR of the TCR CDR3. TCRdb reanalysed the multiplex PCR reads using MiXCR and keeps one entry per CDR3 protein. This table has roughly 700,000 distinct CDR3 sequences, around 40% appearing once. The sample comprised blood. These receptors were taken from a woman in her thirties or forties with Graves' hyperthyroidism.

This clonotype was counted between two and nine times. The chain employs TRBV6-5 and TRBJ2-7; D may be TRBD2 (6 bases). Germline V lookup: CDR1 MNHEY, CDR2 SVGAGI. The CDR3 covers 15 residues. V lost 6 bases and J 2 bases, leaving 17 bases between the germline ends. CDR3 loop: CASSPGTSNTYEQYF. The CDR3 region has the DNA TGTGCCAGCAGCCCCGGGACTTCCAATACCTACGAGCAGTACTTC.

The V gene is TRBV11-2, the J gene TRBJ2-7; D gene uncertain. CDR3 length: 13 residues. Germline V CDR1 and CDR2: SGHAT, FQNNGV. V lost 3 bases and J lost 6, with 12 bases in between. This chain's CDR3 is CASSFSEPSEQYF. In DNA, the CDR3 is TGTGCCAGCAGCTTTTCGGAGCCATCCGAGCAGTACTTC. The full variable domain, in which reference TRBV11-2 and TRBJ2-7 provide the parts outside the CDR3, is EAGVAQSPRYKIIEKRQSVAFWCNPISGHATLYWYQQILGQGPKLLIQFQNNGVVDDSQLPKDRFSAERLKGVDSTLKIQPAKLEDSAVYLCASSFSEPSEQYFGPGTRLTVT.

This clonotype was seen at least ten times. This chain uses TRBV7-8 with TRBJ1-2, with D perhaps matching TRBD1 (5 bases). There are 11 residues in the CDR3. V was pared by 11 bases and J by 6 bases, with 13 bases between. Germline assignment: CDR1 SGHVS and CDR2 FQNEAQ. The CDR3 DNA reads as TGTGCCTTAAGAGGGGCCCATGGCTACACCTTC. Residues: CALRGAHGYTF.

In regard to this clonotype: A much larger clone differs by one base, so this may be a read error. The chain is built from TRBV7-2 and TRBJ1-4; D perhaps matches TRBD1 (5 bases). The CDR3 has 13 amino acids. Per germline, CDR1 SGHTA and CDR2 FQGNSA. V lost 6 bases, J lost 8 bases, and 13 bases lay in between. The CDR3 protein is CASRRSRDEKLFF. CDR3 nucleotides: TGTGCCAGCAGAAGAAGCAGGGACGAAAAACTGTTTTTT.

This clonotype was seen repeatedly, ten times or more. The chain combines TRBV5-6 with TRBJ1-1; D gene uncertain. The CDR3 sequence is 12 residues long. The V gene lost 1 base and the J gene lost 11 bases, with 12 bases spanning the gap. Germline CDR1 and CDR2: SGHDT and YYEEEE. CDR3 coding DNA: TGTGCCAGCAGCTTGATCCCGGGCGACGCTTTCTTT. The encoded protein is CASSLIPGDAFF.

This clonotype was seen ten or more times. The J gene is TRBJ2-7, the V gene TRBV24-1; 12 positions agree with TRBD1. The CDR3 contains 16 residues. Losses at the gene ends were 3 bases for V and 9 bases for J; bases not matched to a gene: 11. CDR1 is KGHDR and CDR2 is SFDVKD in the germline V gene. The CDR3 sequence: CATSDGGTGGSRVQYF. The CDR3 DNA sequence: TGTGCCACCAGTGATGGAGGGACAGGGGGCTCAAGAGTGCAGTACTTC.

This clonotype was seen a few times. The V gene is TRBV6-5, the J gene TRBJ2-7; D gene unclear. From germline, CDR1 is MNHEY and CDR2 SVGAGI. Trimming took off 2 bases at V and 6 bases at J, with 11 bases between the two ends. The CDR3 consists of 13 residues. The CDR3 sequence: CASSYSPLGEQYF. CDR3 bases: TGTGCCAGCAGTTACAGCCCTCTCGGCGAGCAGTACTTC.

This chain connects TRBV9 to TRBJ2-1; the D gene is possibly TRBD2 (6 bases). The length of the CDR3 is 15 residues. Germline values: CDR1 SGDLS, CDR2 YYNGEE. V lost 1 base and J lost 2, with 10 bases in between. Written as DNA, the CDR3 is TGTGCCAGCAGCGTACGGGTAGCGGCCTACAATGAGCAGTTCTTC. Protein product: CASSVRVAAYNEQFF.

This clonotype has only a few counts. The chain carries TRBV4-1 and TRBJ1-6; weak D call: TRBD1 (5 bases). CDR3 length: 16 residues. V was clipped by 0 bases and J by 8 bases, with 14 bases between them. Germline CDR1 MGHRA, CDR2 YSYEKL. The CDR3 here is CASSQEEGTLDSPLHF. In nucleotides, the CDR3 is TGCGCCAGCAGCCAAGAGGAGGGGACTTTGGATTCACCCCTCCACTTT.

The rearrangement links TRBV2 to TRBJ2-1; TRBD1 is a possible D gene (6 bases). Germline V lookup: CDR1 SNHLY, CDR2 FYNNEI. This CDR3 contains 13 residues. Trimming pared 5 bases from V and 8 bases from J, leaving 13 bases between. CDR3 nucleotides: TGTGCCAGCAGTCGCCAGGGGTCCCATGAGCAGTTCTTC. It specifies CASSRQGSHEQFF.

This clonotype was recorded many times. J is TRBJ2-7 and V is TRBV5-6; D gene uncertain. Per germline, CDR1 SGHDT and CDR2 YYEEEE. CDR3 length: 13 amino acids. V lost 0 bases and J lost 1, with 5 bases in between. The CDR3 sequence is CASSLELSYEQYF. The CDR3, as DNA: TGTGCCAGCAGCTTGGAGCTGTCCTACGAGCAGTACTTC.

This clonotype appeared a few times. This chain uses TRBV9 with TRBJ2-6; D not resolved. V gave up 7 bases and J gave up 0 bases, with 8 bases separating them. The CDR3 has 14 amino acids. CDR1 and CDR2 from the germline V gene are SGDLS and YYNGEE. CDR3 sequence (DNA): TGTGCCAGCGGCATCAGCTCTGGGGCCAACGTCCTGACTTTC. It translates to CASGISSGANVLTF.

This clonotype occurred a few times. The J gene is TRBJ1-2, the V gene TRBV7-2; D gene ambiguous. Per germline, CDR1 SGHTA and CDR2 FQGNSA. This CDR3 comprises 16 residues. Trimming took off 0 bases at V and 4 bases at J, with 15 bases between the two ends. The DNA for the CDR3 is TGTGCCAGCAGCTTAGCTACGGACTCCAAAGTCTATGGCTACACCTTC. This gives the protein CASSLATDSKVYGYTF.

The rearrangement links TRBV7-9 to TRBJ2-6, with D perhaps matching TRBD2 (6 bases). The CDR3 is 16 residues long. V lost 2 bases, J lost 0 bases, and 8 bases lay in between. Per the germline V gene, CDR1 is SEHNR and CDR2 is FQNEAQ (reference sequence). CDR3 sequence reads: CASSLPGVSGANVLTF. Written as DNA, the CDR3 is TGTGCCAGCAGCTTACCGGGGGTCTCTGGGGCCAACGTCCTGACTTTC.